These 28 T cell receptor beta chains came from one sample sequenced in a study of blood T cell repertoires in COVID-19. Profiled with immunoSEQ multiplex PCR; TCRdb holds only in-frame clones, not every one. The sample lists 250,000 to 350,000 clones; roughly 88% were seen once. Sequenced input: peripheral blood. The source of these receptors is a woman aged 25-40 years with COVID-19, enrolled during active disease.

The chain uses TRBV5-5 and TRBJ1-2; the D is unclear. V lost 0 bases and J 2 bases, leaving 5 bases between the germline ends. Germline assignment: CDR1 SGHKS and CDR2 YYEKEE (reference sequence). This CDR3 spans 13 amino acids. DNA of the CDR3: TGTGCCAGCAGCTTGGGGAGCAACTATGGCTACACCTTC. This gives the protein CASSLGSNYGYTF.

This sequence joins TRBV27 and TRBJ1-2; D is perhaps TRBD1 (6 bases). V was pared by 4 bases and J by 8 bases, with 20 bases between. Germline values: CDR1 MNHEY, CDR2 SMNVEV (reference sequence). The CDR3 has 15 amino acids. For the CDR3, the DNA is TGTGCCAGCAGTTCCCCGGTGCTGGGGGCTGAGGGCTACACCTTC. This encodes CASSSPVLGAEGYTF.

DNA of the CDR3: TGTGCCAGCAGCTTTGGAGGCGGGGGCAATCAGCCCCAGCATTTT. It is translated as CASSFGGGGNQPQHF. This chain joins TRBV7-8 and TRBJ1-5; no definite D call. Trimming left V 3 bases short and J 2 bases short, with 11 bases between. Germline loops: CDR1 SGHVS, CDR2 FQNEAQ. This CDR3 region has 15 residues.

The chain uses TRBV7-2 and TRBJ1-2; TRBD1 aligns across 7 bases. J was trimmed by 8 bases and V by 1 base; bases with no gene match: 4. CDR3 length: 13 amino acids. Germline V lookup: CDR1 SGHTA, CDR2 FQGNSA. The CDR3 sequence is CASSLDRGGGYTF. CDR3 sequence (DNA): TGTGCCAGCAGCTTAGACAGGGGAGGAGGCTACACCTTC.

The V gene is TRBV5-1, the J gene TRBJ2-7; 7 bases match TRBD1. The CDR3 length is 15 residues. CDR1 SGHRS and CDR2 YFSETQ come from the germline V gene. V lost 4 bases and J lost 3; bases outside the gene matches: 10. CDR3 loop: CASSLWTGVNYEQYF. The DNA of the CDR3 is TGCGCCAGCAGCCTCTGGACAGGCGTGAACTACGAGCAGTACTTC.

This clone came up a few times. The rearrangement uses TRBV5-1 and TRBJ2-3; tentatively, D is TRBD2 (6 bases). Trimming left V 0 bases short and J 0 bases short, with 11 bases between. Germline assignment: CDR1 SGHRS and CDR2 YFSETQ. The CDR3 sequence is 16 residues long. The DNA of the CDR3 is TGCGCCAGCAGCTTGGGGGGACTGGAGAGCACAGATACGCAGTATTTT. It yields the protein CASSLGGLESTDTQYF.

This clone came up once. The rearrangement joins TRBV7-8 to TRBJ1-3, with 10 bases that match TRBD1. In germline, CDR1 is SGHVS, CDR2 FQNEAQ. V shed 5 bases and J 1 base; nucleotides not matched to a gene: 5. The CDR3 consists of 16 residues. DNA of the CDR3: TGTGCCAGCAGCCTCAGACAGGGGGCTTCTGGAAACACCATATATTTT. This translates into CASSLRQGASGNTIYF.

The rearrangement links TRBV5-5 to TRBJ1-2, with TRBD1 identical over 7 bases. CDR1 SGHKS and CDR2 YYEKEE come from the germline V gene (reference sequence). With 0 bases clipped from V and 1 base from J, the junction kept 3 bases outside the gene matches. There are 15 residues in the CDR3. The CDR3 here is CASSLGQGYNYGYTF. DNA of the CDR3: TGTGCCAGCAGCTTGGGACAGGGATATAACTATGGCTACACCTTC.

The V gene is TRBV7-9, the J gene TRBJ2-6; 10 bases fit TRBD1. The CDR3 has 17 residues. Germline trimming cut 6 bases from V and 4 bases from J; bases unmatched to any gene: 9. Per the germline V gene, CDR1 is SEHNR and CDR2 is FQNEAQ (reference sequence). CDR3 nucleotide sequence: TGTGCCAGCAGGCTCGGGACAGGGGTGTCGGGGGCCAACGTCCTGACTTTC. Encoded protein: CASRLGTGVSGANVLTF.

The chain has TRBV28 and TRBJ1-1, with a possible D match to TRBD1 (6 bases). V shed 6 bases and J shed 4 bases, with 12 bases lying between them. The CDR3 contains 13 residues. Looked up from germline, CDR1 is MDHEN and CDR2 is SYDVKM. The CDR3 loop reads CASRSQQGTEAFF. The DNA of the CDR3 is TGTGCCAGCAGATCCCAACAGGGCACTGAAGCTTTCTTT. The full variable domain, in which reference TRBV28 and TRBJ1-1 provide the parts outside the CDR3, is DVKVTQSSRYLVKRTGEKVFLECVQDMDHENMFWYRQDPGLGLRLIYFSYDVKMKEKGDIPEGYSVSREKKERFSLILESASTNQTSMYLCASRSQQGTEAFFGQGTRLTVV.

The table lists this clone with a count of one. The V and J genes are TRBV3-1 (or the pseudogene TRBV3-2) and TRBJ2-7; D call uncertain. CDR3 length: 13 amino acids. Per the germline V gene, CDR1 is LGHDT and CDR2 is YNNKEL (reference sequence). V gave up 5 bases and J gave up 0 bases, with 8 bases separating them. CDR3 nucleotides: TGTGCCAGCAGCAGCCTCCTCTCCTACGAGCAGTACTTC. It codes for CASSSLLSYEQYF.

The rearrangement links TRBV5-6 to TRBJ2-3, with D possibly being TRBD1 (6 bases). The CDR3 runs to 16 residues. CDR1 is SGHDT and CDR2 is YYEEEE in the germline V gene. V dropped 3 bases and J dropped 3 bases, with 17 bases sitting between them. CDR3 DNA: TGTGCCAGCAGCTCCCCAGGGGATGGGTTGACAGATACGCAGTATTTT. It is translated as CASSSPGDGLTDTQYF.

This chain uses TRBV14 with TRBJ1-2, with TRBD1 as a possible D gene (6 bases). Germline CDR1 SGHDN, CDR2 FVKESK. This CDR3 region has 13 residues. Between the trimmed V and J ends, which lost 2 bases and 7 bases, there was a span of 11 bases. CDR3 in amino acids: CASSQQRQVGYTF. The CDR3 DNA follows: TGTGCCAGCAGCCAACAAAGACAGGTTGGCTACACCTTC.

The chain recombines TRBV4-1 with TRBJ2-7; 7 nucleotides match TRBD1. Germline V CDR1 and CDR2: MGHRA, YSYEKL. V was clipped by 3 bases and J by 0 bases; unmatched bases: 5. The CDR3 length is 15 residues. CDR3 residues: CASSHPGGVSYEQYF. As DNA, the CDR3 is TGCGCCAGCAGCCATCCAGGGGGAGTCTCCTACGAGCAGTACTTC.

A note on this clone: At the DNA level, this CDR3 is encoded by other sequences in the same sample as well. The chain uses TRBV7-9 and TRBJ1-1; D gene unclear. The CDR3 spans 13 residues. The germline gives CDR1 SEHNR, CDR2 FQNEAQ (reference sequence). V lost 2 bases, J lost 1 base, and 5 bases lay in between. The CDR3 protein is CASSLTGNTEAFF. The CDR3 nucleotides read TGTGCCAGCAGCTTAACCGGGAACACTGAAGCTTTCTTT. Full variable domain (outside the CDR3, taken from reference TRBV7-9 and TRBJ1-1): DTGVSQNPRHKITKRGQNVTFRCDPISEHNRLYWYRQTLGQGPEFLTYFQNEAQLEKSRLLSDRFSAERPKGSFSTLEIQRTEQGDSAMYLCASSLTGNTEAFFGQGTRLTVV.

The V call is TRBV14, the J call TRBJ2-5; D is possibly TRBD1 (6 bases). V was clipped by 4 bases and J by 5 bases, with 11 bases between them. CDR3 length equals 13 residues. CDR1 and CDR2 from the germline V gene are SGHDN and FVKESK. DNA for the CDR3: TGTGCCAGCAGCCTAGGGACACTCGAGACCCAGTACTTC. It specifies CASSLGTLETQYF.

This sequence joins TRBV19 and TRBJ1-2; weak D call: TRBD1 (6 bases). Germline V lookup: CDR1 LNHDA, CDR2 SQIVND (reference sequence). The CDR3 runs 13 residues. Between the trimmed V and J ends, which lost 4 bases and 8 bases, there was a span of 14 bases. In DNA, the CDR3 is TGTGCCAGTAGTACAAGGACAGCCGAGGGCTACACCTTC. Translated: CASSTRTAEGYTF.

The chain has TRBV19 and TRBJ2-1, with a tentative D call TRBD1 (6 bases). The germline gives CDR1 LNHDA, CDR2 SQIVND (reference sequence). The CDR3 loop spans 16 amino acids. V was trimmed by 5 bases and J by 0 bases, leaving 14 bases between them. The CDR3 sequence: CASSVGARGSYNEQFF. The CDR3 DNA is TGTGCCAGTAGTGTGGGGGCCAGGGGCTCCTACAATGAGCAGTTCTTC.

The V gene is TRBV6-1, the J gene TRBJ1-5, with TRBD1 matching 8 bases. The trim removed 4 bases at V and 4 bases at J, leaving 9 bases unmatched. The germline gives CDR1 MNHNS, CDR2 SASEGT. This CDR3 comprises 16 residues. The CDR3 spells CASSGSGTGGNQPQHF. CDR3 nucleotides: TGTGCCAGCAGTGGGTCCGGGACAGGAGGGAATCAGCCCCAGCATTTT.

The chain links TRBV7-9 to TRBJ1-6; D unclear. V lost 1 base to trimming and J lost 8 bases, with 15 bases between them. This CDR3 contains 16 residues. Germline V gene sequence: CDR1 SEHNR, CDR2 FQNEAQ (reference sequence). CDR3 sequence reads: CASSLVWGAEDSPLHF. The DNA for the CDR3 is TGTGCCAGCAGCTTAGTCTGGGGAGCGGAGGATTCACCCCTCCACTTT.

The V gene is TRBV19, the J gene TRBJ1-1; 7 bases match TRBD1. The CDR3 is 14 amino acids. Germline CDR1 LNHDA, CDR2 SQIVND (reference sequence). V was clipped by 9 bases and J by 1 base; unmatched bases: 8. The DNA of the CDR3 is TGTGCCAGCAAGAGACAGGGTCAGAACACTGAAGCTTTCTTT. As protein: CASKRQGQNTEAFF.

The V gene is TRBV29-1, the J gene TRBJ1-2; no definite D call. V was shortened by 0 bases and J by 4 bases, with 12 bases between the two germline ends. The CDR3 is 14 amino acids. Germline V CDR1 and CDR2: SQVTM, ANQGSEA. The CDR3 loop is CSVEDLNGFYGYTF. CDR3 bases: TGCAGCGTTGAAGATCTTAATGGCTTCTATGGCTACACCTTC.

The V call is TRBV2, the J call TRBJ2-3; 9 nucleotides align to TRBD2. This CDR3 is built from 17 residues. Trimming removed 4 bases from V and 4 bases from J; junction bases left unmatched: 12. In germline, CDR1 is SNHLY, CDR2 FYNNEI. In DNA, the CDR3 is TGTGCCAGCAGTGGAGAGCCGATTAGCGGGAGTTCAGATACGCAGTATTTT. Its translation: CASSGEPISGSSDTQYF.

V gene TRBV30 combines with J gene TRBJ2-3, with 7 bases fitting TRBD2. Trimming took 2 bases from V and 4 from J; bases not matched to a gene: 6. The germline CDR1 and CDR2 sequences are GTSNPN and SVGIG (reference sequence). CDR3 length: 14 residues. This CDR3 is CAWSLTSASDTQYF. CDR3 sequence (DNA): TGTGCCTGGAGTCTCACTAGCGCCTCAGATACGCAGTATTTT.

The genes are TRBV7-8 and TRBJ2-7; 11 nucleotides line up with TRBD1. The CDR3 covers 13 residues. V was pared by 5 bases and J by 7 bases, with 4 bases of the junction left unmatched. Germline values: CDR1 SGHVS, CDR2 FQNEAQ. The chain's CDR3 is CASSARDRGEQYF. The DNA of the CDR3 is TGTGCCAGCAGCGCAAGGGACAGGGGGGAGCAGTACTTC. Variable domain in full (rest from reference TRBV7-8 and TRBJ2-7): GAGVSQSPRYKVAKRGQDVALRCDPISGHVSLFWYQQALGQGPEFLTYFQNEAQLDKSGLPSDRFFAERPEGSVSTLKIQRTQQEDSAVYLCASSARDRGEQYFGPGTRLTVT.

The CDR3 spells CASSLEPRGATGNTIYF. CDR3 DNA: TGTGCCAGCAGCTTGGAACCGCGGGGCGCCACTGGAAACACCATATATTTT. J is TRBJ1-3 and V is TRBV5-5; the D gene is possibly TRBD1 (5 bases). The CDR3 is made up of 17 amino acids. Germline V gene data show CDR1 as SGHKS and CDR2 as YYEKEE (reference sequence). The V and J ends lost 0 bases and 2 bases respectively, with 15 bases between them.

This clone has only one observation. The chain is built from TRBV7-3 and TRBJ2-1; D is possibly TRBD2 (5 bases). The CDR3 loop spans 13 amino acids. The V gene's germline CDR1 is SGHTA and CDR2 FQGTGA. Trimming left V 8 bases short and J 4 bases short, with 12 bases between. The CDR3 is CASGRTGYNEQFF. CDR3 nucleotides: TGTGCCAGCGGTCGCACGGGGTACAATGAGCAGTTCTTC.

This rearrangement joins TRBV29-1 to TRBJ1-2; 9 bases agree with TRBD1. CDR1 SQVTM and CDR2 ANQGSEA come from the germline V gene. The CDR3 length is 14 residues. Trimming cost V 6 bases and J 5 bases; bases outside gene matches: 10. The CDR3 coding sequence is TGCAGCGTCCAAGAACCGGGACAGGGTTATGGCTACACCTTC. Its translation is CSVQEPGQGYGYTF.